The 10 T cell receptor beta chains reported below all come from one sample, sequenced in a study of T-cell reconstitution after alpha-beta-depleted transplantation in children. For TCRbeta, the library was prepared with unique molecular identifiers. TCRdb independently ran MiXCR on the PCR reads; one entry per CDR3 protein. This table holds 700,000 to 950,000 distinct CDR3 sequences, about 15% found once. The source material was PBMCs, mostly from graft donor cells, sampled 360 days after TCRalphabeta/CD19-depleted stem cell transplant. All receptors come from a male patient under 18 who had a stem cell transplant for acute lymphoblastic leukemia, so the T cells may come from the graft donor.

This clonotype occurred a few times. The DNA for the CDR3 is TGTGCCAGCAGCGTACGGGGGACAGGGAGCCTACCCAGCTACAATGAGCAGTTCTTC. Amino acids: CASSVRGTGSLPSYNEQFF. The rearrangement links TRBV9 to TRBJ2-1; 9 bases match TRBD1. CDR3 length: 19 amino acids. J was trimmed by 3 bases and V by 1 base; bases with no gene match: 14. Per germline, CDR1 SGDLS and CDR2 YYNGEE.

This rearrangement joins TRBV7-9 to TRBJ1-5; TRBD1 agrees at 11 bases. Germline V gives CDR1 SEHNR, CDR2 FQNEAQ (reference sequence). This CDR3 spans 15 amino acids. Trimming at V came to 4 bases and at J to 5 bases, leaving 4 bases not matched to a gene. CDR3 amino acids: CASSWGQGGHQPQHF. The DNA for the CDR3 is TGTGCCAGCAGCTGGGGACAGGGGGGACATCAGCCCCAGCATTTT.

This clonotype appeared a few times. The chain uses TRBV11-2 and TRBJ2-5, with 12 bases lining up with TRBD2. The CDR3 consists of 17 residues. The germline CDR1 and CDR2 sequences are SGHAT and FQNNGV. V lost 0 bases and J lost 3; bases outside the gene matches: 5. The CDR3 sequence is CASSLDRSSGREETQYF. CDR3 in DNA: TGTGCCAGCAGCTTAGATCGGTCTAGCGGGAGGGAAGAGACCCAGTACTTC.

This clonotype appeared a few times. This chain uses TRBV6-1 with TRBJ1-2; D is unclear. CDR3 length: 15 amino acids. Per germline, CDR1 MNHNS and CDR2 SASEGT. V was pared by 5 bases and J by 8 bases, with 21 bases between. The CDR3 sequence is CASSRTFYSVEGYTF. The CDR3 region has the DNA TGTGCCAGCAGTCGGACCTTCTATTCTGTCGAAGGCTACACCTTC.

This clonotype was picked up a small number of times. The chain couples TRBV20-1 to TRBJ2-2; D is perhaps TRBD1 or TRBD2 (5 bases each). V lost 2 bases to trimming and J lost 2 bases, with 9 bases between them. The CDR3 is made up of 14 amino acids. Germline V gene sequence: CDR1 DFQATT, CDR2 SNEGSKA (reference sequence). The CDR3 region is CSARSGGNTGELFF. The CDR3, as DNA: TGCAGTGCTAGAAGTGGGGGTAACACCGGGGAGCTGTTTTTT.

This clonotype was observed at least ten times. V and J are TRBV5-1 and TRBJ2-7; tentative D call: TRBD1 (5 bases). The CDR3 is made up of 13 amino acids. From germline, CDR1 is SGHRS and CDR2 YFSETQ. The ends were cut back, 7 bases at V and 0 bases at J, with 11 bases in the middle. The CDR3: CASQGLSSYEQYF. The CDR3 DNA reads TGCGCCAGCCAGGGTCTAAGCTCCTACGAGCAGTACTTC. The full variable domain, rest sourced from reference TRBV5-1 and TRBJ2-7, is KAGVTQTPRYLIKTRGQQVTLSCSPISGHRSVSWYQQTPGQGLQFLFEYFSETQRNKGNFPGRFSGRQFSNSRSEMNVSTLELGDSALYLCASQGLSSYEQYFGPGTRLTVT.

This clonotype turned up a few times. This sequence joins TRBV5-1 and TRBJ2-2; no definite D call. V was trimmed by 6 bases and J by 0 bases, leaving 6 bases between them. The CDR3 has 13 amino acids. Germline CDR1 is SGHRS and CDR2 is YFSETQ. Here the CDR3 DNA reads TGCGCCAGCAATCGTCCGAACACCGGGGAGCTGTTTTTT. Translation: CASNRPNTGELFF.

The V gene is TRBV7-2, the J gene TRBJ1-1; 12 nucleotides align to TRBD1. This CDR3 is built from 15 residues. Germline CDR1 reads SGHTA; CDR2 reads FQGNSA. V lost 0 bases to trimming and J lost 10 bases; unmatched junction nucleotides: 6. CDR3 DNA sequence: TGTGCCAGCAGCTTAGCCGGGACAGGGGGCTTTTTAGCTTTCTTT. Translated: CASSLAGTGGFLAFF.

This clonotype was detected only a few times. The CDR3 region has the DNA TGCGCCAGCAGCCATAGTTTTGGGACAGGGGGAACTGAAGCTTTCTTT. This codes for CASSHSFGTGGTEAFF. The J gene is TRBJ1-1, the V gene TRBV4-1; 11 nucleotides agree with TRBD1. The CDR3 spans 16 residues. V shed 3 bases and J 5 bases; nucleotides not matched to a gene: 8. The V gene's germline CDR1 is MGHRA and CDR2 YSYEKL.

The gene calls are TRBV3-1 and TRBJ2-2, with 8 bases aligning to TRBD2. This CDR3 is built from 16 residues. Germline-derived CDR1 and CDR2 are LGHDT and YNNKEL (reference sequence). After removal of 4 bases from V and 4 bases from J, the junction contained 8 bases not matched to a gene. CDR3 loop: CASSRRRGAFTGELFF. The CDR3 nucleotides are TGTGCCAGCAGCCGACGGCGGGGGGCCTTCACCGGGGAGCTGTTTTTT.